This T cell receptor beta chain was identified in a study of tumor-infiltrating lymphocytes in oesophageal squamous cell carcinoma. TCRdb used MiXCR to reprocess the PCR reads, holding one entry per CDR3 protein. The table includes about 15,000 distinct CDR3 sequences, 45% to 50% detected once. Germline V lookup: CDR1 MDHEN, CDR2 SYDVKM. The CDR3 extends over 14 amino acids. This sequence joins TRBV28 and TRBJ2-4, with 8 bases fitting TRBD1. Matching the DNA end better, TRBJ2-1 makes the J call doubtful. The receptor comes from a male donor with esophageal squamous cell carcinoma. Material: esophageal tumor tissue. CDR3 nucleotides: TGTGCCAGCACGGACAGGGAACTCTACAATGAGCAGTTCTTC. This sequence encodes CASTDRELYNEQFF.